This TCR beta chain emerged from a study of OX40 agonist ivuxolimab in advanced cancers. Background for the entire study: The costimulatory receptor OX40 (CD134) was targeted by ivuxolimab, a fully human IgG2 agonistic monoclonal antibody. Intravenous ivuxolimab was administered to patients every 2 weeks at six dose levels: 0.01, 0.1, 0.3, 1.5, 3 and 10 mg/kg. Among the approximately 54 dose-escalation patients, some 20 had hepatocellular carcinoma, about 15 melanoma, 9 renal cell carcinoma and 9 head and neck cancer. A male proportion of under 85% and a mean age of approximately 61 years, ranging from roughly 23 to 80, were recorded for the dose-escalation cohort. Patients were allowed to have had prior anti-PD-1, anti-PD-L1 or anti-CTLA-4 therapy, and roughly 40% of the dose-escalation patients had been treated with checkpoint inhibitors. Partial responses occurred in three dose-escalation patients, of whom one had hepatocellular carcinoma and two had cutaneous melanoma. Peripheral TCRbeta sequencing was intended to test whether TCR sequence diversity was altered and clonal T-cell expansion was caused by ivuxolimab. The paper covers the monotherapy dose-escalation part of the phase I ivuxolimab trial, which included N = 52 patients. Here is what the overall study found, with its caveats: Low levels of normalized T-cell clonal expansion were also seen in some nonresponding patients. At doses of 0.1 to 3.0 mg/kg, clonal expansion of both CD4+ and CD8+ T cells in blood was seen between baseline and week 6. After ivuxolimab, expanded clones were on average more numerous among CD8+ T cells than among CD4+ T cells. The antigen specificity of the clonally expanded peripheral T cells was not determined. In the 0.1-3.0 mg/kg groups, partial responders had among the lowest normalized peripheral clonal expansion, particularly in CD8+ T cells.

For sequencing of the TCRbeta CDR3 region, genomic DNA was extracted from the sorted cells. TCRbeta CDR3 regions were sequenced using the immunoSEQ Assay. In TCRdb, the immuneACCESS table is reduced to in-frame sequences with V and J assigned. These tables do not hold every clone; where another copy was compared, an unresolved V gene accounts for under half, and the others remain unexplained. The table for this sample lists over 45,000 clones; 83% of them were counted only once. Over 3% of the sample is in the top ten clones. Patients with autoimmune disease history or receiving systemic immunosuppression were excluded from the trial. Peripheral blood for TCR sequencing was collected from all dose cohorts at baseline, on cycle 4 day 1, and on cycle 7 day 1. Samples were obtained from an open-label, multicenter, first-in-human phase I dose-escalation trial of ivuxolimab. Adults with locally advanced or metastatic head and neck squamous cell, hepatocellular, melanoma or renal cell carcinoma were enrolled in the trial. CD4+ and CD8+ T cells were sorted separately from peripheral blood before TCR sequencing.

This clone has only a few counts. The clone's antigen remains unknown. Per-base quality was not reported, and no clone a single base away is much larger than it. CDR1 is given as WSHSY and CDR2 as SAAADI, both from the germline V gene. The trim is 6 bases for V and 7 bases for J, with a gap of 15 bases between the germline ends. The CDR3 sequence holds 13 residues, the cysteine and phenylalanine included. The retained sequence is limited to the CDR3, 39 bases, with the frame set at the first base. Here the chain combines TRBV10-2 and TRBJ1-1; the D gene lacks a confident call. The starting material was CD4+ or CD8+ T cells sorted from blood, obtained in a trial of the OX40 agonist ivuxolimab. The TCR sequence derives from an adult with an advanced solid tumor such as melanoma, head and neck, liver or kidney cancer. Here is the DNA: TGCGCCAGCAGCGCCGTTTTGGGTGTTGAAGCTTTCTTT. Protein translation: CASSAVLGVEAFF.